This TCR beta chain comes out of a study of OX40 agonist ivuxolimab in advanced cancers. Overall study: Patients took ivuxolimab, an agonistic anti-OX40 (CD134) antibody. People who had prior anti-PD-1, anti-PD-L1 or anti-CTLA-4 therapy could take part, and under 45% had some. Ivuxolimab, which patients received intravenously every 2 weeks, was dosed at 0.01 to 10 mg/kg.

Germline-derived CDR1 and CDR2 are GTSNPN and SVGIG (reference sequence). Unmatched junction bases numbered 4, after V lost 5 bases and J lost 5 bases. CDR3 length: 12 amino acids. Cycle 7 day 1, cycle 4 day 1, and baseline were the timepoints at which blood was sampled. The protocol was immunoSEQ multiplex PCR, while the TCRdb copy is restricted to in-frame clones and leaves out a portion. Of roughly 92,000 clones listed, about 90% are singletons. J is TRBJ2-3 and V is TRBV30; 7 bases are a match to TRBD1. The sample in question was CD4+ or CD8+ T cells sorted from blood, obtained in a trial of the OX40 agonist ivuxolimab. The sequence came from an adult with an advanced solid tumor such as melanoma, head and neck, liver or kidney cancer. This chain's CDR3 is CAWGQAGDTQYF. The CDR3 DNA sequence: TGTGCCTGGGGACAGGCGGGAGATACGCAGTATTTT.